Below, 29 T cell receptor beta chains from the same sample are listed, as sequenced in a study of blood T cell repertoires in COVID-19. Assay used: immunoSEQ multiplex PCR; TCRdb lists only in-frame clones, some missing. The sample lists about 330,000 clones, 65% to 90% seen once, with 7.2% in the top ten. Sequenced input: peripheral blood. These TCRs come from a human donor in a cohort sampled during active COVID-19.

This clone has a single count. The V and J genes are TRBV12-5 and TRBJ2-7; no definite D call. Trimming left V 6 bases short and J 3 bases short, with 12 bases between. The CDR3 consists of 13 residues. From germline, CDR1 is LGHNT and CDR2 FRNRAP. The CDR3 region is CASGLYYSYEQYF. The DNA of the CDR3 is TGTGCTAGTGGCCTCTATTACAGCTACGAGCAGTACTTC.

The chain employs TRBV2 and TRBJ2-3, with 15 positions matching TRBD2. Germline V lookup: CDR1 SNHLY, CDR2 FYNNEI. This CDR3 region has 16 residues. V trimming: 8 bases; J trimming: 3 bases; junction bases outside the gene matches: 6. CDR3 bases: TGTGCCAGCCGGACTAGCGGGGGGGCCAGGACAGATACGCAGTATTTT. It encodes CASRTSGGARTDTQYF.

The chain carries TRBV11-1 and TRBJ2-7; maybe TRBD1 (6 bases). The CDR3 covers 14 residues. V lost 3 bases and J lost 3, with 12 bases in between. Germline CDR1 and CDR2: SGHAT and FQDESV (reference sequence). CDR3 in amino acids: CASSLLTGIYEQYF. The CDR3 DNA reads TGTGCCAGCAGCTTGCTTACAGGGATCTACGAGCAGTACTTC. The variable domain in full, completed from reference TRBV11-1 and TRBJ2-7, reads EAEVAQSPRYKITEKSQAVAFWCDPISGHATLYWYRQILGQGPELLVQFQDESVVDDSQLPKDRFSAERLKGVDSTLKIQPAELGDSAMYLCASSLLTGIYEQYFGPGTRLTVT.

The rearrangement links TRBV18 to TRBJ2-3; possible D gene TRBD1, 5 bases. CDR1 and CDR2 (germline): KGHSH, LQKENI. V was cut by 4 bases and J by 1 base, with 6 bases left in between. There are 13 residues in the CDR3. For the CDR3, the DNA is TGTGCCAGCTCACTGACAGGCACAGATACGCAGTATTTT. It translates to CASSLTGTDTQYF.

CDR3 nucleotides: TGTGCCATCAGTTCGGACAACAATGAAAAACTGTTTTTT. It yields the protein CAISSDNNEKLFF. This rearrangement joins TRBV10-3 to TRBJ1-4; perhaps TRBD1 as D (5 bases). The germline gives CDR1 ENHRY, CDR2 SYGVKD. The CDR3 extends over 13 amino acids. V was shortened by 5 bases and J by 5 bases, with 9 bases between the two germline ends.

The rearrangement joins TRBV11-2 to TRBJ2-3, with a weak D call TRBD2 (5 bases). Per the germline V gene, CDR1 is SGHAT and CDR2 is FQNNGV. The CDR3 has 14 amino acids. The ends were cut back, 5 bases at V and 2 bases at J, with 11 bases in the middle. In DNA form, the CDR3 reads TGTGCCAGCAGCCCTTGGACTCTCACAGATACGCAGTATTTT. This codes for CASSPWTLTDTQYF.

This clone was seen only once. The rearrangement joins TRBV25-1 to TRBJ1-1; TRBD1 agrees at 7 bases. Germline V gene data show CDR1 as MGHDK and CDR2 as SYGVNS. The CDR3 length is 15 residues. The J segment lost 5 bases and the V segment lost 4 bases, leaving 10 bases of the junction unmatched. The CDR3: CASSGQDRVGTEAFF. The CDR3 DNA follows: TGTGCCAGCAGTGGGCAAGACAGGGTGGGAACTGAAGCTTTCTTT.

The rearrangement links TRBV25-1 to TRBJ2-5, with 11 bases aligning to TRBD2. CDR1 is MGHDK, CDR2 SYGVNS, per germline. The CDR3 spans 16 residues. V dropped 1 base and J dropped 2; count of bases not matched to a gene: 3. The CDR3 DNA reads as TGTGCCAGCAGTGAATGGCCTAGCGGGGGGCAAGAGACCCAGTACTTC. Amino acids: CASSEWPSGGQETQYF.

The rearrangement links TRBV5-4 to TRBJ2-3; D unresolved. V gave up 0 bases and J gave up 0 bases, with 8 bases separating them. Germline CDR1 and CDR2: SGHNT and YYREEE (reference sequence). The CDR3 spans 15 residues. The CDR3 DNA reads as TGTGCCAGCAGCTTGGGCGTCCCTAGCACAGATACGCAGTATTTT. It codes for CASSLGVPSTDTQYF.

In this sample, this clone turned up a few times. CDR3 sequence: CASSYRRDRRNTIYF. The CDR3 region has the DNA TGTGCCAGCAGTTACCGCCGGGACAGAAGAAACACCATATATTTT. The chain joins TRBV6-5 to TRBJ1-3; 7 positions match TRBD1. With V trimmed by 2 bases and J by 5 bases, 6 bases remained unmatched. CDR1 is MNHEY and CDR2 is SVGAGI in the germline V gene. This CDR3 is 15 amino acids long.

The chain employs TRBV6-2 or TRBV6-3 and TRBJ1-2, with TRBD1 as a possible D gene (5 bases). Trimming stripped 0 bases from V and 2 bases from J, with 13 bases between. CDR1 and CDR2 (germline): MNHEY, SVGEGT. The CDR3 runs to 16 residues. The CDR3 is CASSYSRAGHNYGYTF. The CDR3 nucleotides are TGTGCCAGCAGTTACTCCCGGGCAGGGCACAACTATGGCTACACCTTC.

The chain employs TRBV19 and TRBJ1-5; possibly TRBD1 for D (6 bases). Per germline, CDR1 LNHDA and CDR2 SQIVND (reference sequence). This CDR3 comprises 17 residues. The germline V and J ends were trimmed by 5 bases and 3 bases, with 20 bases remaining between them. In DNA form, the CDR3 reads TGTGCCAGTAGTCCGAAACTTACAGGGAAAGTCAATCAGCCCCAGCATTTT. As protein: CASSPKLTGKVNQPQHF. The full variable domain, with the rest looked up from reference TRBV19 and TRBJ1-5, is DGGITQSPKYLFRKEGQNVTLSCEQNLNHDAMYWYRQDPGQGLRLIYYSQIVNDFQKGDIAEGYSVSREKKESFPLTVTSAQKNPTAFYLCASSPKLTGKVNQPQHFGDGTRLSIL.

The V gene is TRBV27, the J gene TRBJ1-1; tentatively, D is TRBD1 (6 bases). From germline, CDR1 is MNHEY and CDR2 SMNVEV (reference sequence). CDR3 length equals 13 residues. V was cut by 7 bases and J by 4 bases, with 13 bases left in between. The CDR3 sequence is CASTTGWSTEAFF. In DNA form, the CDR3 reads TGTGCCAGCACGACAGGATGGAGCACTGAAGCTTTCTTT.

J is TRBJ2-4 and V is TRBV6-5; perhaps TRBD1 as D (6 bases). Looked up from germline, CDR1 is MNHEY and CDR2 is SVGAGI. Trimming cost V 5 bases and J 5 bases, with 13 bases left between them. The CDR3 has 14 amino acids. CDR3 region: CASSPGQFENIQYF. The CDR3 DNA reads as TGTGCCAGCAGTCCCGGACAGTTTGAAAACATTCAGTACTTC.

The rearrangement joins TRBV9 to TRBJ2-7, with a possible D match to TRBD2 (5 bases). Germline-derived CDR1 and CDR2 are SGDLS and YYNGEE. The CDR3 has 13 amino acids. The ends were cut back, 7 bases at V and 1 base at J, with 12 bases in the middle. CDR3 in DNA: TGTGCCAGCGCTACGGGCGGGTCCTACGAGCAGTACTTC. This codes for CASATGGSYEQYF. Full variable domain (remainder filled in from reference TRBV9 and TRBJ2-7): DSGVTQTPKHLITATGQRVTLRCSPRSGDLSVYWYQQSLDQGLQFLIQYYNGEERAKGNILERFSAQQFPDLHSELNLSSLELGDSALYFCASATGGSYEQYFGPGTRLTVT.

This chain joins TRBV10-3 and TRBJ1-1, with a tentative D call TRBD1 (6 bases). Trimming shortened V by 0 bases and J by 5 bases, and 13 bases separated the two germline ends. This CDR3 is 15 amino acids long. Per the germline V gene, CDR1 is ENHRY and CDR2 is SYGVKD. CDR3 coding DNA: TGTGCCATCAGTGAGTCGACGGGAGGGGGAACTGAAGCTTTCTTT. This encodes CAISESTGGGTEAFF.

This clone showed up just a few times. The V call is TRBV2, the J call TRBJ2-4; the match to TRBD1 covers 7 bases. Germline values: CDR1 SNHLY, CDR2 FYNNEI. The CDR3 length is 14 residues. V gave up 6 bases and J gave up 5 bases; unmatched junction bases: 7. CDR3: CASRDPGTENIQYF. In nucleotides, the CDR3 is TGTGCCAGCAGGGACCCCGGGACAGAAAACATTCAGTACTTC. Full variable domain (remainder filled in from reference TRBV2 and TRBJ2-4): EPEVTQTPSHQVTQMGQEVILRCVPISNHLYFYWYRQILGQKVEFLVSFYNNEISEKSEIFDDQFSVERPDGSNFTLKIRSTKLEDSAMYFCASRDPGTENIQYFGAGTRLSVL.

The chain uses TRBV5-1 and TRBJ2-5; D gene unclear. The length of the CDR3 is 16 residues. Germline lookup yields CDR1 SGHRS and CDR2 YFSETQ. Trimming took 3 bases from V and 4 from J, leaving 19 bases between them. CDR3 region: CASSSVLGQIGETQYF. Written as DNA, the CDR3 is TGCGCCAGCAGCTCGGTCCTAGGTCAGATTGGAGAGACCCAGTACTTC.

The V call is TRBV7-9, the J call TRBJ2-2, with 13 nucleotides matching TRBD2. This CDR3 spans 18 amino acids. Germline V lookup: CDR1 SEHNR, CDR2 FQNEAQ (reference sequence). Trimming at V came to 4 bases and at J to 5 bases, leaving 10 bases not matched to a gene. The CDR3 is CASSSSTSGGPRTGELFF. In DNA, the CDR3 is TGTGCCAGCAGCTCATCGACTAGCGGGGGGCCGAGGACCGGGGAGCTGTTTTTT.

V is TRBV5-1 and J is TRBJ1-2, with a weak D call TRBD1 (6 bases). CDR3 length: 12 residues. V was cut by 5 bases and J by 7 bases, with 12 bases left in between. Germline-derived CDR1 and CDR2 are SGHRS and YFSETQ. DNA for the CDR3: TGCGCCAGCAGTTCAGGGGTTTCTGGCTACACCTTC. Encoded protein: CASSSGVSGYTF.

The J gene is TRBJ1-1, the V gene TRBV19, with D possibly TRBD1 on 6 matching bases. This CDR3 is 14 amino acids long. Germline values: CDR1 LNHDA, CDR2 SQIVND (reference sequence). V lost 4 bases, J lost 3 bases, and 12 bases lay in between. CDR3 amino acids: CASSSRGRDTEAFF. In nucleotides, the CDR3 is TGTGCCAGTAGTAGCAGGGGCAGGGACACTGAAGCTTTCTTT.

V gene TRBV30 combines with J gene TRBJ1-5, with no clear D. From germline, CDR1 is GTSNPN and CDR2 SVGIG (reference sequence). Deletions cut 0 bases from V and 1 base from J, with 10 bases between. CDR3 length: 15 residues. The CDR3 bases are TGTGCCTGGAGTGTAGGGAGCGGGAGCAATCAGCCCCAGCATTTT. The encoded protein is CAWSVGSGSNQPQHF.

The chain recombines TRBV30 with TRBJ1-1; 11 bases line up with TRBD1. CDR3 length: 15 residues. Germline-derived CDR1 and CDR2 are GTSNPN and SVGIG (reference sequence). Trimming at V came to 6 bases and at J to 5 bases, leaving 11 bases not matched to a gene. The CDR3 DNA reads as TGTGCCTGCCTTTGGGACAGGGGGTTCGGGACTGAAGCTTTCTTT. It codes for CACLWDRGFGTEAFF. The complete variable domain, with remaining parts taken from reference TRBV30 and TRBJ1-1, reads SQTIHQWPATLVQPVGSPLSLECTVEGTSNPNLYWYRQAAGRGLQLLFYSVGIGQISSEVPQNLSASRPQDRQFILSSKKLLLSDSGFYLCACLWDRGFGTEAFFGQGTRLTVV.

This clone showed up just once. The chain is built from TRBV7-3 and TRBJ2-1; possibly TRBD2 for D (7 bases). CDR3 length equals 18 residues. The germline CDR1 and CDR2 sequences are SGHTA and FQGTGA. Between the trimmed V and J ends, which lost 0 bases and 3 bases, there was a span of 18 bases. The CDR3 coding sequence is TGTGCCAGCAGCTTAACGCCTCTGAGGGGGGGACGCTACAATGAGCAGTTCTTC. Translation: CASSLTPLRGGRYNEQFF.

The chain is built from TRBV6-5 and TRBJ1-1; 10 bases match TRBD1. The V gene end was trimmed by 6 bases and the J gene end by 8 bases; junction bases not matched to a gene: 9. The CDR3 is 14 residues long. Per germline, CDR1 MNHEY and CDR2 SVGAGI. CDR3 DNA sequence: TGTGCCAGCAGGGGGGGACAGGGGATCGTCGAAGCTTTCTTT. Translated: CASRGGQGIVEAFF.

V gene TRBV6-6 combines with J gene TRBJ2-3; the match to TRBD2 covers 9 bases. Germline V lookup: CDR1 MNHNY, CDR2 SVGAGI (reference sequence). The CDR3 sequence is 14 residues long. The ends lost 6 bases at V and 5 bases at J; junction bases unmatched: 6. CDR3 DNA: TGTGCCAGCAGGGGCGGGGGGGCCGGAGATACGCAGTATTTT. Its protein product is CASRGGGAGDTQYF.

This clone was counted at least ten times. The chain is built from TRBV4-2 and TRBJ2-3; 8 bases match TRBD2. J was trimmed by 3 bases and V by 0 bases; bases with no gene match: 8. The CDR3 contains 17 residues. CDR1 is LGHNA and CDR2 is YNFKEQ in the germline V gene. For the CDR3, the DNA is TGTGCCAGCAGCCAAGACCGGGGTAGCGGGATAACAGATACGCAGTATTTT. Amino acid sequence: CASSQDRGSGITDTQYF.

The chain combines TRBV28 with TRBJ1-2; D is undetermined. Germline V gene sequence: CDR1 MDHEN, CDR2 SYDVKM. The CDR3 has 13 amino acids. V shed 5 bases and J shed 7 bases, with 14 bases lying between them. The CDR3 DNA follows: TGTGCCAGCAGTATGTCAACTCTCGGTGGCTACACCTTC. Residues: CASSMSTLGGYTF.

The chain links TRBV27 to TRBJ1-6, with D tentatively TRBD1 (5 bases). CDR3 length equals 14 residues. Germline assignment: CDR1 MNHEY and CDR2 SMNVEV (reference sequence). V shed 8 bases and J shed 9 bases, with 17 bases lying between them. CDR3 coding DNA: TGTGCCAGCGGGGAGGACATACCAACTTCACCCCTCCACTTT. It encodes CASGEDIPTSPLHF.